This T cell receptor (beta chain) stems from a study of a mutant IDH1 vaccine in newly diagnosed glioma listed by TCRdb under 2021. With respect to the entire study: Of the 30 or so patients who were treated, 62.5% were male and roughly 38% were female, and the mean age was around 41 years. Peripheral blood samples were drawn at six visits, namely V03 (baseline), V05, V07, V10, V12 and V13. Longitudinal TCRB deep sequencing was done for 25 to 30 treated patients, wherever samples were available for exploratory analyses. Prior to enrollment, patients had been given standard therapy consisting of radiotherapy alone, temozolomide alone, or radiochemotherapy with temozolomide, with the combination given to most patients. Findings and caveats that apply to the study as a whole: Immune responses induced by the vaccine were seen in around 93% of patients across multiple MHC alleles. According to the authors, sample limitations meant that analyses of patient blood samples could not be reproduced. Selection of PBMC samples for TCRB deep sequencing was based on availability. No apparent relationship was observed between pseudoprogression and alterations in the top peripheral T cell clonotypes detected by TCRB sequencing.

The time point label on this specimen signifies: baseline, week 1 (first vaccination visit). The sample's treatment or condition label is to be understood as: pre-vaccination baseline after standard-of-care therapy. All donors had newly diagnosed IDH1-mutant astrocytomas of WHO grade 3 or 4 that showed loss of nuclear ATRX. The samples were drawn from NOA16, a multicentre, single-arm, open-label phase I trial in Germany that tested a mutant IDH1 peptide vaccine in humans for the first time. Visit V03 blood draws served as the baseline sample for immunogenicity testing. Genomic DNA for TCRB sequencing was extracted from EDTA blood using the DNeasy Blood and Tissue Kit. Including cysteine and phenylalanine, the CDR3 has 15 amino acids. Of the read, only the CDR3 DNA is kept; its 45 bases are in frame from base 1. The germline V gene encodes CDR1 MNHEY and CDR2 SMNVEV (reference sequence). Deletion took 4 bases off V and 3 bases off J, with a span of 15 bases between the germline ends.

Libraries were prepared through the immunoSEQ multiplex PCR assay. Following the manufacturer's protocol, the hsTCRB Kit was used to amplify rearranged TCR beta chain sequences. TCRB libraries were sequenced on an Illumina MiSeq. The published analysis was carried out like this. The kit vendor's proprietary platform handled demultiplexing, trimming and gene mapping. What TCRdb holds here is the immuneACCESS table cut down to in-frame rearrangements. Part of the clones is not present; checked against another copy, under half of the missing clones reflect an unresolved V gene, and the others are unexplained. D and trimming come from the DNA, and the V and J calls and clone size come from that table. For this sample the table gives tens of thousands of clones, of which about nine tenths were detected only once. 2.4% of the sample lies in the top ten. This clone was counted a single time. It lacks a known antigen. Base qualities are missing; no much larger clone stands one base away.

Here the chain combines TRBV27 and TRBJ1-1; perhaps TRBD1 is the D gene, with 5 bases matching. This sequence originates from a man between 35 and 55 years old with glioma. The material was PBMCs, obtained from a glioma patient treated with radiotherapy, temozolomide or both. This receptor has the CDR3 CASSYLPGGDTEAFF. In nucleotides, the sequence is TGTGCCAGCAGTTACCTTCCCGGGGGGGACACTGAAGCTTTCTTT.